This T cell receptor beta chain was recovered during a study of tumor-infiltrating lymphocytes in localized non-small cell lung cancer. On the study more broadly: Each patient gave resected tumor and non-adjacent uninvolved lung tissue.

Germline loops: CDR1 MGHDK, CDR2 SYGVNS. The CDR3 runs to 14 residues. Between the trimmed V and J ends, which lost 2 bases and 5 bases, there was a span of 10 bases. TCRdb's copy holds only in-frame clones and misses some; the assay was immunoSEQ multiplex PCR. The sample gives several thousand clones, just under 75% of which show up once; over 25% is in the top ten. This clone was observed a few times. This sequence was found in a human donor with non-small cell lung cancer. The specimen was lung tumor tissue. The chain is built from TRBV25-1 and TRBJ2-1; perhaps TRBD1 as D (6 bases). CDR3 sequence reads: CASSEPGTHNEQFF. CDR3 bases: TGTGCCAGCAGTGAACCCGGGACACACAATGAGCAGTTCTTC.